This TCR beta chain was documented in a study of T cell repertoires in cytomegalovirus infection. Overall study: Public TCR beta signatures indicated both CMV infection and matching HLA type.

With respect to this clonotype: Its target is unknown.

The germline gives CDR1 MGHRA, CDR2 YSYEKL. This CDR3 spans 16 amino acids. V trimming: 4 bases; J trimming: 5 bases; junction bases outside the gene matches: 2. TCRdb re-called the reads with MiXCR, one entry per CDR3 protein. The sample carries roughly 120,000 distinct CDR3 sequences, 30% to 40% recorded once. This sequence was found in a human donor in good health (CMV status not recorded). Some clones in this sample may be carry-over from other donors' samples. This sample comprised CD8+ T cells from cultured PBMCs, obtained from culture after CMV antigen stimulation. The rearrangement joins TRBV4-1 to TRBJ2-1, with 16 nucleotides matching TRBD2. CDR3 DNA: TGCGCCAGCAGCCCGGGACTAGCGGGGGGGAACAATGAGCAGTTCTTC. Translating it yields CASSPGLAGGNNEQFF.